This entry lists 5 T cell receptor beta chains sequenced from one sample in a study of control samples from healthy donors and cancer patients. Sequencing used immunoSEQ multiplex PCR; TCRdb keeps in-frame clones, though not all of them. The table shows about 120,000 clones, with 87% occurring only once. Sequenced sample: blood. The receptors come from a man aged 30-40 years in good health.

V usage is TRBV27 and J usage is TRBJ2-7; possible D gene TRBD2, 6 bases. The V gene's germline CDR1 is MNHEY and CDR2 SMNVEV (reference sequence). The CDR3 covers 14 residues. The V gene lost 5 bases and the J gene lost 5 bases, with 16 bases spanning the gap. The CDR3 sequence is CASSGNVAGNEQYV. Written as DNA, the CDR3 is TGTGCCAGCAGTGGGAACGTGGCGGGGAACGAGCAGTACGTC.

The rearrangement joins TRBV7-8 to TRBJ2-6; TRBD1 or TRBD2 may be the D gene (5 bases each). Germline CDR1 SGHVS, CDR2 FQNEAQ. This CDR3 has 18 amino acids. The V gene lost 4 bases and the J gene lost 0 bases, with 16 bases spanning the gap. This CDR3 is CASSSRQLRGSGANVLTF. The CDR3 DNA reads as TGTGCCAGCAGCTCCCGACAGTTGAGGGGCTCTGGGGCCAACGTCCTGACTTTC.

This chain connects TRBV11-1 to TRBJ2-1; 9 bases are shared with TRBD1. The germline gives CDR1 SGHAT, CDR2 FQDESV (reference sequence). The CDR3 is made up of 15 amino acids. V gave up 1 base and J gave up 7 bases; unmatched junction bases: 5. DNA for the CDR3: TGTGCCAGCAGCTTAGAAGGGACAGGGAGGAATGAGCAGTTCTTC. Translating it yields CASSLEGTGRNEQFF. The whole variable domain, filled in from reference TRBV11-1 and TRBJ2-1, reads EAEVAQSPRYKITEKSQAVAFWCDPISGHATLYWYRQILGQGPELLVQFQDESVVDDSQLPKDRFSAERLKGVDSTLKIQPAELGDSAMYLCASSLEGTGRNEQFFGPGTRLTVL.

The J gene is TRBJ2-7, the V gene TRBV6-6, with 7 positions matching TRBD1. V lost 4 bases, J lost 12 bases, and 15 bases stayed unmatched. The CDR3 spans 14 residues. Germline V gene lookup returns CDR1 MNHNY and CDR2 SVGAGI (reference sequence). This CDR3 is CASSSSDREGSSYV. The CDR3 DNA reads TGTGCCAGCAGTTCCTCCGACAGGGAAGGGTCTTCGTACGTC.

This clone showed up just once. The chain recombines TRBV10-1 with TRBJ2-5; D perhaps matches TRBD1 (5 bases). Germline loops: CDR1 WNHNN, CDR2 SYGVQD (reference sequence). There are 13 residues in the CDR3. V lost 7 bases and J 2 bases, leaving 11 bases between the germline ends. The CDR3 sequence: CASNDRGQETQYF. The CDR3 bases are TGCGCCAGCAACGACAGAGGTCAAGAGACCCAGTACTTC.